The present TCR beta chain was sequenced within a study of early T cells in non-severe SARS-CoV-2 infection. Whole-study context: Chains stayed unpaired after sequencing of bulk RNA from unsorted whole blood. Whole-study findings and limits: In VDJdb matching, anti-spike CD8 responses were favored while private and CD4 specificities went missing.

Individually, cDNA molecules had unique molecular identifiers attached to them. TCRdb reprocessed the 5' RACE reads with MiXCR, giving one entry per CDR3 protein. Of around 30,000 distinct CDR3 sequences in the sample, under 7% were seen once. This clonotype has at least ten counts. Antigen specificity is unknown. The origin of this receptor is an adult who was a healthcare worker with PCR-confirmed SARS-CoV-2 infection or an uninfected control (not recorded which). The sample was whole blood.

For the CDR3, the DNA is TGTGCCTGGAGTGTCTCAGACAGCCAGCCCCAGCATTTT. Encoded protein: CAWSVSDSQPQHF. J is TRBJ1-5 and V is TRBV30; possible D gene TRBD1, 5 bases. Germline V gives CDR1 GTSNPN, CDR2 SVGIG (reference sequence). The CDR3 has 13 amino acids. V lost 0 bases and J lost 7, with 10 bases in between.